The T cell receptor beta chain described here comes from a study of cytomegalovirus exposure and HLA in healthy donors. Regarding the study as a whole: Later work found most CMV-associated TCR beta chains apparently HLA-restricted.

CDR3 length: 13 amino acids. Germline lookup yields CDR1 MNHEY and CDR2 SMNVEV (reference sequence). V was shortened by 8 bases and J by 14 bases, with 22 bases between the two germline ends. This clone was seen a single time. Its antigen remains unidentified. With 60 Vbeta and 13 Jbeta primers, the PCR was carried out. Generated by immunoSEQ multiplex PCR, the TCRdb table keeps only in-frame clones and is missing some. The data contain 150,000 to 200,000 clones, 70% to 80% of them singletons. This TCR derives from a woman in her forties or fifties in good health and CMV-seronegative. The sample comprised PBMCs. The chain uses TRBV27 and TRBJ2-1, with D possibly TRBD2 on 5 matching bases. The CDR3 region is CASLADRAGKEFF. CDR3 coding DNA: TGTGCCAGCCTCGCAGATCGGGCCGGGAAGGAGTTCTTC.